What follows describes a single T cell receptor (beta chain). CDR3 length equals 19 residues. V lost 7 bases and J 0 bases, leaving 25 bases between the germline ends. The data derive from a study of blood T cell repertoires in COVID-19. About the research overall: The United States, Italy and Spain provided the acute and convalescent COVID-19 samples. In each case, the material was cDNA or gDNA derived from T cells, B-cell-depleted T cells, or PBMCs.

Authors' processing steps: Using reference gene primer amplification, nucleated cell counts were estimated. TCRdb keeps only in-frame clones here, not all; method: immunoSEQ multiplex PCR. The DNA was the basis for D and trimming; V, J and clone size are from that table. Of some 250,000 clones listed, 80% to 85% were seen once; the top ten hold around 4%. The chain combines TRBV6-7 with TRBJ1-5; D is ambiguous. TRBV6-7 has ORF status, its function being uncertain. This receptor was taken from a man over 45 with active or convalescent COVID-19. Sequencing input: peripheral blood. The CDR3 DNA reads as TGTGCCAGCAATCCCGTTGGCCCGAGGGCCCCGGATAGCAATCAGCCCCAGCATTTT. This gives the protein CASNPVGPRAPDSNQPQHF.